This TCR beta chain was identified in a study of blood T cell repertoires in COVID-19. The wider study: T cells, B-cell-depleted T cells, or PBMCs supplied cDNA or gDNA.

Membership in each cohort depended on participant-reported clinical history. Before they entered the study, exposed participants had met a COVID-19 case within 2 weeks. Method: immunoSEQ multiplex PCR; TCRdb's copy keeps in-frame clones and lacks some. Of approximately 270,000 clones listed, less than 95% are singletons. The germline CDR1 and CDR2 sequences are SGHAT and FQNNGV. The CDR3 has 14 amino acids. The ends were cut back, 0 bases at V and 8 bases at J, with 11 bases in the middle. The sequencing sample was made of PBMCs or T cells enriched from blood (not recorded which). The chain carries TRBV11-2 and TRBJ2-1; unclear D gene. The receptor was derived from a man aged 35 to 55 who had been exposed to COVID-19. CDR3 DNA: TGTGCCAGCAGCTTAGAAGAAATACTCGATGAGCAGTTCTTC. It codes for CASSLEEILDEQFF.